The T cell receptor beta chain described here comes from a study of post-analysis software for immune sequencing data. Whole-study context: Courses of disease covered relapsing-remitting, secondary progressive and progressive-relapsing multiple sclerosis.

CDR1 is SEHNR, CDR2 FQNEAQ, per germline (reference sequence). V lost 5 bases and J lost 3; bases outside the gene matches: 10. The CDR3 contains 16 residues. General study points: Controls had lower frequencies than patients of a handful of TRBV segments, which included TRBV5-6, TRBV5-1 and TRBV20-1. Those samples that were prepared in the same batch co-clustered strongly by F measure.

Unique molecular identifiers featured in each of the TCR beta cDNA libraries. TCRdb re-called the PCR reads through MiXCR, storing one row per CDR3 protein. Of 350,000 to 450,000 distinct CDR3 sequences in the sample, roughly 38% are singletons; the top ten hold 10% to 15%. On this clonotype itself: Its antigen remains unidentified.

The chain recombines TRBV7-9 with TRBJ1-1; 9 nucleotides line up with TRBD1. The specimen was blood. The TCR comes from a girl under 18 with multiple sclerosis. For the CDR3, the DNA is TGTGCCAGCAGCACCCTGGACAGGGGAGGACACACTGAAGCTTTCTTT. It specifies CASSTLDRGGHTEAFF.